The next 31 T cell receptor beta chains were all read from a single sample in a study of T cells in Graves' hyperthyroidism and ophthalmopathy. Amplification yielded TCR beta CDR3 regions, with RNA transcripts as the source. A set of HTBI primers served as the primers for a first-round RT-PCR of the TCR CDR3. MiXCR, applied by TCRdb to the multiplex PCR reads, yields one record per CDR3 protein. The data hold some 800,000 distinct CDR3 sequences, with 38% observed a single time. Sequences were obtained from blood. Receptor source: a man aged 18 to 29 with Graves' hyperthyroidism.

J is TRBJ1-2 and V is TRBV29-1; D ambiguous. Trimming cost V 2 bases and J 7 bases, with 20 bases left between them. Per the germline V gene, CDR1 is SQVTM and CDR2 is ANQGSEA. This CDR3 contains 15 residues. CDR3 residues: CSVEMVGEGDGGYTF. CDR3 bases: TGCAGCGTTGAAATGGTAGGAGAGGGTGACGGTGGCTACACCTTC.

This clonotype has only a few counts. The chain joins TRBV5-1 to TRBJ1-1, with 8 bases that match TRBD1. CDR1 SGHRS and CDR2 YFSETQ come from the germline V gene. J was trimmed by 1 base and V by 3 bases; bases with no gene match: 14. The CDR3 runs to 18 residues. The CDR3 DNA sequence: TGCGCCAGCAGCTCCTTGTCCCGGGACAGGTACCCGAACACTGAAGCTTTCTTT. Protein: CASSSLSRDRYPNTEAFF.

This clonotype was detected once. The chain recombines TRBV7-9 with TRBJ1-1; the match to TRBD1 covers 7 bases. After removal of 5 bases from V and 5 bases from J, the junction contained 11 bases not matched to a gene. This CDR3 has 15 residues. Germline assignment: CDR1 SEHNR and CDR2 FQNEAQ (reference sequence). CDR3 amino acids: CASSLQGMGKTEAFF. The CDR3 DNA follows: TGTGCCAGCAGCCTACAGGGGATGGGGAAGACTGAAGCTTTCTTT.

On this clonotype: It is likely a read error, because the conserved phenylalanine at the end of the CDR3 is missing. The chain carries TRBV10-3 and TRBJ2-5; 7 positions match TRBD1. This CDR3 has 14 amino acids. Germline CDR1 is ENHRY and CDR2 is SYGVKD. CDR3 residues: CATSVKGAWETQYL. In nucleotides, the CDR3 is TGTGCCACCAGTGTGAAGGGGGCATGGGAGACCCAGTACCTC.

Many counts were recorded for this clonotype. CDR3: CSAYRLEGYTF. CDR3 sequence (DNA): TGCAGTGCTTACCGGTTGGAGGGCTACACCTTC. The V call is TRBV20-1, the J call TRBJ1-2; D is unclear. The CDR3 has 11 amino acids. CDR1 and CDR2 (germline): DFQATT, SNEGSKA (reference sequence). Deletions cut 5 bases from V and 8 bases from J, with 12 bases between.

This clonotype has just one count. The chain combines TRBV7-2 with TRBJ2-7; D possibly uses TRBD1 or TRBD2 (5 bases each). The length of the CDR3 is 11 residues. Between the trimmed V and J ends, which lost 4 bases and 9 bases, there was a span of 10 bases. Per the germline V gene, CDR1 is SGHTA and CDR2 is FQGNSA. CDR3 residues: CASSSWDGQYF. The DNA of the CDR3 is TGTGCCAGCAGCTCGTGGGACGGGCAGTACTTC.

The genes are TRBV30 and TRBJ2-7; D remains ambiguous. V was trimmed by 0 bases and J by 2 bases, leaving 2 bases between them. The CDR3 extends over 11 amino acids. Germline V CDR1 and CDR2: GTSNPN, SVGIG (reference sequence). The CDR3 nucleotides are TGTGCCTGGAGTGTCACCTACGAGCAGTACTTC. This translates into CAWSVTYEQYF.

The CDR3 loop is CATLGTGNTSPLHF. CDR3 coding DNA: TGTGCCACCCTGGGGACAGGGAATACTTCACCCCTCCACTTT. The chain couples TRBV15 to TRBJ1-6, with 9 bases matching TRBD1. V shed 8 bases and J 9 bases; nucleotides not matched to a gene: 8. The germline V gene encodes CDR1 LNHNV and CDR2 YYDKDF (reference sequence). The CDR3 covers 14 residues.

CDR3 sequence: CASTTELPGRGFGEQYF. DNA for the CDR3: TGTGCCAGCACTACAGAATTGCCGGGGAGGGGGTTTGGCGAGCAGTACTTC. The genes are TRBV11-3 and TRBJ2-7; D may be TRBD2 (7 bases). This CDR3 is built from 17 residues. Germline V lookup: CDR1 SGHNT, CDR2 YENEEA. The V end was cut by 7 bases, the J end by 6 bases, with 28 bases between.

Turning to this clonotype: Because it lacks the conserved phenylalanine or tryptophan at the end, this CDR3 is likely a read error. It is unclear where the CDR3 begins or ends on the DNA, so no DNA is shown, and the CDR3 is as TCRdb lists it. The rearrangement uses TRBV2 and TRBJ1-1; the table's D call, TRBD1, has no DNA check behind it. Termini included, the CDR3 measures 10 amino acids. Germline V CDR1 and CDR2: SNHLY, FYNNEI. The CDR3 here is CASKSPGGGD.

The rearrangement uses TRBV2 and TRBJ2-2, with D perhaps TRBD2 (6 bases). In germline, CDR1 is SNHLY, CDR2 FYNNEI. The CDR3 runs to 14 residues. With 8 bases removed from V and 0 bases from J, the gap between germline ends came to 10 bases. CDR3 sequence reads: CASFRTTNTGELFF. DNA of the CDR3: TGTGCCAGCTTCCGGACTACGAACACCGGGGAGCTGTTTTTT.

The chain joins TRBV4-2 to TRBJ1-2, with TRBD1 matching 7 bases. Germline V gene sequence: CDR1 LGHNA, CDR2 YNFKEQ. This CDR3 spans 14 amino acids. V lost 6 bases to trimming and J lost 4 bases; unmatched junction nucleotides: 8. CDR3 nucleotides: TGTGCCAGCAGTGAGACAGGGCTTCTCTATGGCTACACCTTC. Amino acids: CASSETGLLYGYTF.

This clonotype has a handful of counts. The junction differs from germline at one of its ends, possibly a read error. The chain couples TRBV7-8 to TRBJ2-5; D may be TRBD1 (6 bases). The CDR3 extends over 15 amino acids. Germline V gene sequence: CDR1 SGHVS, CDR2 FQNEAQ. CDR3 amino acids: CASSLGSGVGKTQYF. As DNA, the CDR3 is TGCGCCAGCAGCCTCGGGTCAGGGGTCGGGAAGACCCAGTACTTC.

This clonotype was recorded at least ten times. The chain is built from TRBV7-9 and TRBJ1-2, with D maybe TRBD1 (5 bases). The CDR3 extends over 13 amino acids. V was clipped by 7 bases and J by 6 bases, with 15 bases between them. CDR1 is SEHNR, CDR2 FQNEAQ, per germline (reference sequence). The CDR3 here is CASTPGESDGYTF. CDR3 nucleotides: TGTGCCAGCACCCCGGGGGAATCGGATGGCTACACCTTC.

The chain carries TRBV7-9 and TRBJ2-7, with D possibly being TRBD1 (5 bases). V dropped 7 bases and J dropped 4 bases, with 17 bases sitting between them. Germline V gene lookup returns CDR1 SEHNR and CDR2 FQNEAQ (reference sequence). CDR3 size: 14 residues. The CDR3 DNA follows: TGTGCCAGCACGACAGATCTTGGGCGTTACGAGCAGTACTTC. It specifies CASTTDLGRYEQYF.

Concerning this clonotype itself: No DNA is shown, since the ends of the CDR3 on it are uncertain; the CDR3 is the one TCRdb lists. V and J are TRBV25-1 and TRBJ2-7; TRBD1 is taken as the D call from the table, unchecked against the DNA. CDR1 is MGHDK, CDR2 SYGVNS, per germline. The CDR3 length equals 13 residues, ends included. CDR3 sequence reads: CACSASPATEQYF.

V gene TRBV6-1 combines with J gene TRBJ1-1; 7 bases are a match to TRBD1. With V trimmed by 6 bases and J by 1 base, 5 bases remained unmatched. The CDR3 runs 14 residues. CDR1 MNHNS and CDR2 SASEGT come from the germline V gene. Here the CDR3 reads CASRGDSPNTEAFF. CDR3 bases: TGTGCCAGCAGGGGGGACAGCCCGAACACTGAAGCTTTCTTT.

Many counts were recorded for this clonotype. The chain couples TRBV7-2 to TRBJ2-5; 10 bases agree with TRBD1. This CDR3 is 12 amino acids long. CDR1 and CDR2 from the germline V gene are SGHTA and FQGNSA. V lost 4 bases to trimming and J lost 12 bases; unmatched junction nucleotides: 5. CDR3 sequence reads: CASSWATGGKYF. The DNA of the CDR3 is TGTGCCAGCAGCTGGGCGACAGGGGGCAAGTACTTC.

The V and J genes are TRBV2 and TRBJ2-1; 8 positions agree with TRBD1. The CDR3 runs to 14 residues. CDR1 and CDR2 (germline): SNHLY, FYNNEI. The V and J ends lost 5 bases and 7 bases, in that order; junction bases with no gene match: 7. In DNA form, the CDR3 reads TGTGCCAGCAGTTGGACAGGGAGTGTAAATGAGCAGTTCTTC. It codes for CASSWTGSVNEQFF.

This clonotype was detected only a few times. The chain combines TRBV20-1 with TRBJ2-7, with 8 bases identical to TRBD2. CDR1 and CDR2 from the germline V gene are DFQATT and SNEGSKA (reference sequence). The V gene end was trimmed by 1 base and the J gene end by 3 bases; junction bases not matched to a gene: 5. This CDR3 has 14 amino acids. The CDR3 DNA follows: TGCAGTGCTAGAGGGGAGCGGGAGCTCTACGAGCAGTACTTC. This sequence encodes CSARGERELYEQYF.

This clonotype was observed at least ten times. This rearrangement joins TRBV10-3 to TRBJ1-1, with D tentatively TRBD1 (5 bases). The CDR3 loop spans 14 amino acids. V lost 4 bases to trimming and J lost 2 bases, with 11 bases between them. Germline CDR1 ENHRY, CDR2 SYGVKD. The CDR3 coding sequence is TGTGCCATCAGTGGTGGGACCGCCAACACTGAAGCTTTCTTT. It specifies CAISGGTANTEAFF.

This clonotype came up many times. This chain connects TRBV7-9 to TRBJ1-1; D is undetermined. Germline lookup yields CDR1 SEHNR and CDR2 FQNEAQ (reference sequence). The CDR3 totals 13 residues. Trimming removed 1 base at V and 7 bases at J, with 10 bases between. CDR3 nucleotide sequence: TGTGCCAGCAGCTTAGGGACGGGCCTTGAAGCTTTCTTT. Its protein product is CASSLGTGLEAFF.

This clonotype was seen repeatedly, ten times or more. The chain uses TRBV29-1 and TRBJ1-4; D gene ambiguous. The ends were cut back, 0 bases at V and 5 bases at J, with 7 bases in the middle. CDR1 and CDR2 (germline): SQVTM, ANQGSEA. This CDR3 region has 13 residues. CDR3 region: CSVEESGNEKLFF. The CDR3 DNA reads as TGCAGCGTTGAAGAATCCGGGAATGAAAAACTGTTTTTT. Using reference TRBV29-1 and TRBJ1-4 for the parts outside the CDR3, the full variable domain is SAVISQKPSRDICQRGTSLTIQCQVDSQVTMMFWYRQQPGQSLTLIATANQGSEATYESGFVIDKFPISRPNLTFSTLTVSNMSPEDSSIYLCSVEESGNEKLFFGSGTQLSVL.

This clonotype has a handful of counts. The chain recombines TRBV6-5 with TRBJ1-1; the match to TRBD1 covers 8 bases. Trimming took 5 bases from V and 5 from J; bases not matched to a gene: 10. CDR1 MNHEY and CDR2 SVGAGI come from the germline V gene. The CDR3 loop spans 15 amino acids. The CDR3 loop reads CASSPRQGRRTEAFF. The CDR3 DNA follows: TGTGCCAGCAGTCCTCGACAGGGGAGAAGGACTGAAGCTTTCTTT.

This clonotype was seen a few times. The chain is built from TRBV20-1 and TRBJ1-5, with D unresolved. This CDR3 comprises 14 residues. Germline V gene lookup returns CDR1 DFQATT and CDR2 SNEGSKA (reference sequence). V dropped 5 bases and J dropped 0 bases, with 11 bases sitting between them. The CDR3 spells CSAQQRHSNQPQHF. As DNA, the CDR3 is TGCAGTGCTCAACAGAGGCATAGCAATCAGCCCCAGCATTTT.

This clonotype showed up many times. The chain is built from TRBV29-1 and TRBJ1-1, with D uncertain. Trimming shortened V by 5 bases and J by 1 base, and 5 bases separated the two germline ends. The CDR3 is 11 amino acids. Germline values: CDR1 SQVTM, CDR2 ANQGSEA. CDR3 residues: CSVPQNTEAFF. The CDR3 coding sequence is TGCAGCGTTCCGCAGAACACTGAAGCTTTCTTT.

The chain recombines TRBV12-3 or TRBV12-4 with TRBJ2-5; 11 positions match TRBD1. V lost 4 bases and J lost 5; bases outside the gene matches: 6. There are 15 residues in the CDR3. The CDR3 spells CASSSLDRGQETQYF. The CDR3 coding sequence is TGTGCCAGCAGTTCACTGGACAGGGGGCAGGAGACCCAGTACTTC.

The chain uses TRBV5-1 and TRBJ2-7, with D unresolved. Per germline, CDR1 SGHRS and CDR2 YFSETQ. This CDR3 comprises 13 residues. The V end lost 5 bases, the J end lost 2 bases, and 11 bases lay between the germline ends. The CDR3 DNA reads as TGCGCCAGCAGTAGCCAGAAGACCTACGAGCAGTACTTC. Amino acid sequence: CASSSQKTYEQYF.

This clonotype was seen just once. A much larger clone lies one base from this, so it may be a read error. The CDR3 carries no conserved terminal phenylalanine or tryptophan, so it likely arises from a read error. DNA for the CDR3: TGCGCCAGCCGCTCGGGACTAGCGGGAGTGAAAGAGACCCAGTACTCC. Amino acid sequence: CASRSGLAGVKETQYS. The chain has TRBV10-2 and TRBJ2-5; 14 positions agree with TRBD2. The CDR3 consists of 16 residues. The V and J ends lost 8 bases and 3 bases, in that order; junction bases with no gene match: 8. CDR1 WSHSY and CDR2 SAAADI come from the germline V gene.

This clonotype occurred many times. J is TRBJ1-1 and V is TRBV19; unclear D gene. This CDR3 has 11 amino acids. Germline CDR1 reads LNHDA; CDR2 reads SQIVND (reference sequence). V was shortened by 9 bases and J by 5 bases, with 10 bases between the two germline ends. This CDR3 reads CASRRVTEAFF. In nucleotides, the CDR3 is TGTGCCAGCCGAAGGGTGACTGAAGCTTTCTTT.

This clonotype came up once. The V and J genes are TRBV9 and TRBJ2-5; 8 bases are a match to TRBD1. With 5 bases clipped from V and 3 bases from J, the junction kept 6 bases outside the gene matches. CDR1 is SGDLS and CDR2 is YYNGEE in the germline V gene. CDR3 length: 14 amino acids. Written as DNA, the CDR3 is TGTGCCAGCAGTCCGCTGGACAGGGAAGAGACCCAGTACTTC. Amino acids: CASSPLDREETQYF.